This section outlines one T cell receptor (beta chain) sequence together with its context. Its antigen is not identified. This sample was included in a study of OX40 agonist ivuxolimab in advanced cancers. Whole-study context: An anti-OX40 (CD134) antibody with agonistic activity, ivuxolimab, was administered to patients. Patients achieving partial responses numbered three: one hepatocellular carcinoma case and two cutaneous melanoma cases. Study-level results: Expanded clones were, on average, more numerous among CD8+ T cells than CD4+. Antigen specificity of clonally expanded peripheral T cells was not established.

The CDR3 runs 18 residues. V was clipped by 3 bases and J by 2 bases; unmatched bases: 16. Germline loops: CDR1 SGDLS, CDR2 YYNGEE. The data were produced by immunoSEQ multiplex PCR, yet TCRdb's version contains in-frame clones alone and is incomplete. The data hold around 24,000 clones, with about four fifths observed a single time. The sequence was collected from an adult with an advanced solid tumor such as melanoma, head and neck, liver or kidney cancer. The input for sequencing was CD4+ or CD8+ T cells sorted from blood, taken in a trial of the OX40 agonist ivuxolimab. This rearrangement joins TRBV9 to TRBJ1-2, with 7 nucleotides matching TRBD1. CDR3 in amino acids: CASSAFEREGGENYGYTF. The CDR3 coding sequence is TGTGCCAGCAGCGCTTTCGAGAGGGAAGGGGGCGAAAACTATGGCTACACCTTC.